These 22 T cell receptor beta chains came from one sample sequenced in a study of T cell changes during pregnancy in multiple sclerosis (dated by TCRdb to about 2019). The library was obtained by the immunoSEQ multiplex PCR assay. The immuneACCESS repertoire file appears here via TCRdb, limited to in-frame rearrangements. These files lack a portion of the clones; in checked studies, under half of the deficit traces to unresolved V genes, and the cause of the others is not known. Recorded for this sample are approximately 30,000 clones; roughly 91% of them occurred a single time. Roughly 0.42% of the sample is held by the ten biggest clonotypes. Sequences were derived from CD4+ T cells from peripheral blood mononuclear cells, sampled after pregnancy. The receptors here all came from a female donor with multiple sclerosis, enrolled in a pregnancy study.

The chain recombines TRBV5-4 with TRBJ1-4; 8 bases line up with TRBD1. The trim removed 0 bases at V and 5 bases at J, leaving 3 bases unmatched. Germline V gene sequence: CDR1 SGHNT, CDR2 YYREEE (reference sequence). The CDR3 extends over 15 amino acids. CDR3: CASSLGTGMNEKLFF. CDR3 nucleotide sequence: TGTGCCAGCAGCTTGGGGACAGGGATGAATGAAAAACTGTTTTTT.

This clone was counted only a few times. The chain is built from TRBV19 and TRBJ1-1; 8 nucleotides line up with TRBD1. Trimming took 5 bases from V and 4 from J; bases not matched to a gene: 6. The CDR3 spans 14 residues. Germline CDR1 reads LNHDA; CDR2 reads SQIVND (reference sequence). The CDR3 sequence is CASSPGQGSTEAFF. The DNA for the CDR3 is TGTGCCAGTAGTCCAGGACAGGGAAGCACTGAAGCTTTCTTT.

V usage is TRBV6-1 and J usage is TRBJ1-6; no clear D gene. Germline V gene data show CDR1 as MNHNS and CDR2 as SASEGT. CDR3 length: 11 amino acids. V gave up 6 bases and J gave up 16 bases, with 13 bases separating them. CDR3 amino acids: CASSFGRGLHF. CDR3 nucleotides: TGTGCCAGCAGCTTCGGACGGGGACTCCACTTT.

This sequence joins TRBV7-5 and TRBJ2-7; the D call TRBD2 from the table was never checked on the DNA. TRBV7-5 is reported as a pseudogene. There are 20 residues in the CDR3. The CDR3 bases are TGTGTCAGAAGCTTAAAAGGGGCCCCGGGGAGGGGCAGCTCAGAGGACGAGCAGTACTTC. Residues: CVRSLKGAPGRGSSEDEQYF.

CDR3 DNA: TGTGCCAGCAGTTTAGGTCCCGGACAGTTTAACTATGGCTACACCTTC. It encodes CASSLGPGQFNYGYTF. This chain connects TRBV27 to TRBJ1-2; perhaps TRBD1 as D (6 bases). This CDR3 spans 16 amino acids. Trimming stripped 2 bases from V and 1 base from J, with 14 bases between. Germline CDR1 MNHEY, CDR2 SMNVEV (reference sequence).

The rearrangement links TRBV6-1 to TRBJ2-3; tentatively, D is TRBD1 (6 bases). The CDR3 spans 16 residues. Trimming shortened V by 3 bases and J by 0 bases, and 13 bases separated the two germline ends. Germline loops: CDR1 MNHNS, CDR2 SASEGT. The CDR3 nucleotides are TGTGCCAGCAGTGACAGGGGTGTTTCTAGCACAGATACGCAGTATTTT. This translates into CASSDRGVSSTDTQYF.

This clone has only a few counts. The CDR3 protein is CSVGGTGTQETQYF. The CDR3 DNA follows: TGCAGCGTTGGGGGGACAGGAACACAAGAGACCCAGTACTTC. This sequence joins TRBV29-1 and TRBJ2-5, with TRBD1 matching over 8 bases. With 4 bases clipped from V and 2 bases from J, the junction kept 6 bases outside the gene matches. Per germline, CDR1 SQVTM and CDR2 ANQGSEA. CDR3 length: 14 residues.

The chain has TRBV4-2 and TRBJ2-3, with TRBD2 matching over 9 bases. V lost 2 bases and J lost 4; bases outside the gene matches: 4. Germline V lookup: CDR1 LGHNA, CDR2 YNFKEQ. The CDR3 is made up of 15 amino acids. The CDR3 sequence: CASSQLAGLADTQYF. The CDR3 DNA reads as TGTGCCAGCAGCCAACTAGCGGGGCTGGCAGATACGCAGTATTTT.

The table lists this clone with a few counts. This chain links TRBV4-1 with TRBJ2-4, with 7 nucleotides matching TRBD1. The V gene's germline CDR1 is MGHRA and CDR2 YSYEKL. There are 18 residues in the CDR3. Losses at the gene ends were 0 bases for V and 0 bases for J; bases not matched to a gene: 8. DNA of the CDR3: TGCGCCAGCAGCCAAGATCGGAGACAGGGCCTAGCCAAAAACATTCAGTACTTC. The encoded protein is CASSQDRRQGLAKNIQYF.

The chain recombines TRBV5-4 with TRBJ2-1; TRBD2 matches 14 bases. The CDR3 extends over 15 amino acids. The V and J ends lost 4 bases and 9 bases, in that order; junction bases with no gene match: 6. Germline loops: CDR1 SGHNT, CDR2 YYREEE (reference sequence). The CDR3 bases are TGTGCCAGCAGCCGGGGACTAGCGGGAGACGGTGAGCAGTTCTTC. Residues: CASSRGLAGDGEQFF. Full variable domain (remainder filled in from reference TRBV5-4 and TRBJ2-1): ETGVTQSPTHLIKTRGQQVTLRCSSQSGHNTVSWYQQALGQGPQFIFQYYREEENGRGNFPPRFSGLQFPNYSSELNVNALELDDSALYLCASSRGLAGDGEQFFGPGTRLTVL.

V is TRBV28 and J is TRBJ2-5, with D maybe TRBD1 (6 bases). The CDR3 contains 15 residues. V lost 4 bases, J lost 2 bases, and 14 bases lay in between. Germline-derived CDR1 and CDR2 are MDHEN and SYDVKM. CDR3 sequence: CASSSPTTGQETQYF. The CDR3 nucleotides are TGTGCCAGCAGTTCGCCGACGACAGGACAAGAGACCCAGTACTTC.

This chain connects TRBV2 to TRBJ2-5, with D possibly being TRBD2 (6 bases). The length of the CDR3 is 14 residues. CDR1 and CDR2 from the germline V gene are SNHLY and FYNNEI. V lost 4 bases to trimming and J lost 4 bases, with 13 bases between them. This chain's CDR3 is CASSGDRGRETQYF. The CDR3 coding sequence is TGTGCCAGCAGTGGTGACCGGGGGAGAGAGACCCAGTACTTC. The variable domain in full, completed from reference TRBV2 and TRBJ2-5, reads EPEVTQTPSHQVTQMGQEVILRCVPISNHLYFYWYRQILGQKVEFLVSFYNNEISEKSEIFDDQFSVERPDGSNFTLKIRSTKLEDSAMYFCASSGDRGRETQYFGPGTRLLVL.

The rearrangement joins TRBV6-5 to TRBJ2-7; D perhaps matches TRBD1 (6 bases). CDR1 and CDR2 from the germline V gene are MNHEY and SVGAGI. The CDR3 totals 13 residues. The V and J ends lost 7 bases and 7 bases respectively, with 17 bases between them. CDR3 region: CASTFRGKGEQYF. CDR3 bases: TGTGCCAGCACGTTCAGGGGAAAGGGGGAGCAGTACTTC.

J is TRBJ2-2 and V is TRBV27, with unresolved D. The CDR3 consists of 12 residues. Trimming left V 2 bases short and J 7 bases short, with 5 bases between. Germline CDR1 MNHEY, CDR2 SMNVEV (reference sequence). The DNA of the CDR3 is TGTGCCAGCAGTTTACCTTTCGGGGAGCTGTTTTTT. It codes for CASSLPFGELFF.

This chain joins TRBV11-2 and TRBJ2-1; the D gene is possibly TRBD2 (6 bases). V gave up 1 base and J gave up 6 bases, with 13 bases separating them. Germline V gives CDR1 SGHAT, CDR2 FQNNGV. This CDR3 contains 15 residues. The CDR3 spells CASSLGTAGSNEQFF. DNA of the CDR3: TGTGCCAGCAGCTTAGGGACTGCGGGGTCCAATGAGCAGTTCTTC. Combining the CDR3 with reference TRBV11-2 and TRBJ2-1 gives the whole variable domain EAGVAQSPRYKIIEKRQSVAFWCNPISGHATLYWYQQILGQGPKLLIQFQNNGVVDDSQLPKDRFSAERLKGVDSTLKIQPAKLEDSAVYLCASSLGTAGSNEQFFGPGTRLTVL.

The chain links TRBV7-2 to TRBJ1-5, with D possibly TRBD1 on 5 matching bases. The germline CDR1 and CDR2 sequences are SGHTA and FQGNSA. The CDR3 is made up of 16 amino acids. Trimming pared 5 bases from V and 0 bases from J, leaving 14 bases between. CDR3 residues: CASSVDSAHSNQPQHF. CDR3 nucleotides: TGTGCCAGCAGCGTAGACAGTGCCCATAGCAATCAGCCCCAGCATTTT.

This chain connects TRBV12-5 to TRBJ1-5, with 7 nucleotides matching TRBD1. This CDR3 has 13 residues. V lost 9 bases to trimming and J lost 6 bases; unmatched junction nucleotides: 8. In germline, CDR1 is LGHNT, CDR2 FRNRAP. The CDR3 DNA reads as TGTGCTAGCCAGGGGGTTCTAGGTCAGCCCCAGCATTTT. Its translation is CASQGVLGQPQHF.

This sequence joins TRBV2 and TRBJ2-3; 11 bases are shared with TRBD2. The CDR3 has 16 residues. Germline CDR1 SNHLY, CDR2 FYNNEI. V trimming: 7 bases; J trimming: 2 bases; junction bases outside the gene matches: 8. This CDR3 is CASIFGLAGNTDTQYF. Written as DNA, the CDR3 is TGTGCCAGCATTTTCGGACTAGCGGGCAACACAGATACGCAGTATTTT.

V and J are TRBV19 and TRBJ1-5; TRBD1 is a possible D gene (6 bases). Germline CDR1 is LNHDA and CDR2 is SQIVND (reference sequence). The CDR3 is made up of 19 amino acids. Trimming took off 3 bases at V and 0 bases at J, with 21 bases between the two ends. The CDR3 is CASSILTAQGPLSNQPQHF. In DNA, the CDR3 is TGTGCCAGTAGTATCCTCACCGCACAGGGACCTCTTAGCAATCAGCCCCAGCATTTT.

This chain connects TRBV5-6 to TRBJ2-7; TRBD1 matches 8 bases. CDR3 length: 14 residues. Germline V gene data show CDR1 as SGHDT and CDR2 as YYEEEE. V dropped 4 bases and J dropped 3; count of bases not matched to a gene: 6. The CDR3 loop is CASSPAGTGYEQYF. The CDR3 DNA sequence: TGTGCCAGCAGCCCTGCCGGGACAGGCTACGAGCAGTACTTC.

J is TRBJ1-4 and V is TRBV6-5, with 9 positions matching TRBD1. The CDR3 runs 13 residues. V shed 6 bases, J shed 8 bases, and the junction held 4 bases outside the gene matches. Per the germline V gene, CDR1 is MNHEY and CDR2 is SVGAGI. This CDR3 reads CASRTGGSEKLFF. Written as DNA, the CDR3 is TGTGCCAGCAGGACAGGGGGTAGCGAAAAACTGTTTTTT.

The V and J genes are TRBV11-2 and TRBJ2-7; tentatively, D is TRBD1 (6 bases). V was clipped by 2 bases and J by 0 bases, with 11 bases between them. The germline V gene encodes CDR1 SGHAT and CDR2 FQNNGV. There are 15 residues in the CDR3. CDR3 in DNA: TGTGCCAGCAGCTTAATTGGGACACGCTCCTACGAGCAGTACTTC. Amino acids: CASSLIGTRSYEQYF.